Listed below are T cell receptor beta chains from one sample, sequenced in a study of blood T cell repertoires in COVID-19. Sequencing used immunoSEQ multiplex PCR; TCRdb keeps in-frame clones, though not all of them. The sample yields 200,000 to 250,000 clones, around 86% seen once. Input material: PBMCs or T cells enriched from blood (not recorded which). The receptors shown here come from a man younger than 40 in a cohort exposed to, infected with or recovered from COVID-19 (not recorded which). The CDR3 runs from the conserved cysteine through the conserved F or W. Each record gives: J gene, CDR3 length, clone size, V gene, D gene, CDR3 protein, CDR3 DNA. The D gene is left open where the match is weak. Rows may omit the clone size; those that give it use once, few, many or a size class.

TRBJ2-7,11,-,TRBV6-5,TRBD1,CASRWRQGEYF,TGTGCCAGCCGTTGGAGGCAGGGGGAGTACTTC
TRBJ1-1,12,-,TRBV24-1,-,CATTGGNTEAFF,TGTGCCACCACGGGTGGGAACACTGAAGCTTTCTTT
TRBJ2-2,16,-,TRBV24-1,-,CATSDLRGKTAGELFF,TGTGCCACCAGTGATTTGAGAGGGAAGACTGCCGGGGAGCTGTTTTTT
TRBJ2-2,16,-,TRBV5-5,TRBD2,CASSLFVREGISELFF,TGTGCCAGCAGCTTGTTTGTGCGGGAGGGCATATCGGAGCTGTTTTTT
TRBJ1-1,15,-,TRBV5-1,-,CASSLVEGLNTEAFF,TGCGCCAGCAGCTTGGTTGAGGGCTTGAACACTGAAGCTTTCTTT
TRBJ1-1,15,-,TRBV4-1,TRBD1,CASSQERGRSSEAFF,TGCGCCAGCAGCCAAGAGAGGGGGCGATCATCTGAAGCTTTCTTT
TRBJ2-1,14,-,TRBV7-9,TRBD2,CASREAGVDNEQFF,TGTGCCAGCAGGGAAGCGGGAGTGGACAATGAGCAGTTCTTC
TRBJ1-1,13,-,TRBV29-1,-,CSVAARGSSEAFF,TGCAGCGTTGCAGCCAGGGGATCTTCTGAAGCTTTCTTT
TRBJ2-7,12,-,TRBV6-5,-,CASSFTGDEQYF,TGTGCCAGCAGTTTCACAGGAGACGAGCAGTACTTC
TRBJ2-7,13,-,TRBV24-1,-,CATSDVTNYEQYF,TGTGCCACCAGTGATGTTACTAATTACGAGCAGTACTTC
TRBJ2-7,12,-,TRBV27,TRBD1,CASRTGFTKQYF,TGTGCCAGCAGGACAGGGTTTACCAAGCAGTACTTC
TRBJ2-2,15,-,TRBV14,-,CASSQVRADTGELFF,TGTGCCAGCAGCCAAGTACGAGCGGACACCGGGGAGCTGTTTTTT
TRBJ2-7,16,-,TRBV4-1,-,CASSQGREKGLNEQYF,TGCGCCAGCAGCCAAGGGAGGGAAAAGGGTCTGAACGAGCAGTACTTC
TRBJ1-6,14,once,TRBV13,-,CASSLKGQRSPLHF,TGTGCCAGCAGCTTAAAGGGGCAGCGATCACCCCTCCACTTT
TRBJ2-5,15,-,TRBV5-1,TRBD1,CASSVGQGVAETQYF,TGCGCCAGCAGCGTCGGACAGGGGGTAGCAGAGACCCAGTACTTC
TRBJ2-5,14,-,TRBV5-1,TRBD1,CASKLSDREETQYF,TGCGCCAGCAAGCTATCGGACAGGGAAGAGACCCAGTACTTC
TRBJ2-7,14,-,TRBV3-1/TRBV3-2,-,CASSHLTGHYEQYF,TGTGCCAGCAGCCACCTAACGGGTCACTACGAGCAGTACTTC
TRBJ1-2,14,few,TRBV28,-,CASIQGGGAYGYTF,TGTGCCAGCATCCAAGGAGGGGGGGCCTATGGCTACACCTTC
TRBJ2-1,17,-,TRBV7-3,TRBD2,CASSPKLAGERDNEQFF,TGTGCCAGCAGCCCTAAACTAGCGGGAGAAAGAGACAATGAGCAGTTCTTC
TRBJ1-2,15,-,TRBV6-5,TRBD1,CASRTGGNIDYGYTF,TGTGCCAGCAGGACAGGGGGCAATATTGACTATGGCTACACCTTC
TRBJ2-1,15,-,TRBV7-9,TRBD1,CASSWRRDRVNEQFF,TGTGCCAGCAGCTGGCGCCGGGACAGGGTCAATGAGCAGTTCTTC
TRBJ1-1,13,-,TRBV28,-,CASGQGIRMLAFF,TGTGCCAGCGGCCAGGGGATTAGAATGTTAGCTTTCTTT
TRBJ2-1,15,-,TRBV7-9,TRBD2,CASSLLAGRYNEQFF,TGTGCCAGCAGCTTATTAGCGGGGCGCTACAATGAGCAGTTCTTC
TRBJ1-2,12,-,TRBV7-9,-,CASSPGLRGYTF,TGTGCCAGCAGCCCCGGACTTAGGGGCTACACCTTC
TRBJ2-2,20,-,TRBV19,TRBD2,CASSMRGSWWEGLKTGELFF,TGTGCCAGTAGTATGAGAGGGTCCTGGTGGGAGGGCCTTAAGACCGGGGAGCTGTTTTTT
TRBJ2-4,14,once,TRBV29-1,TRBD2,CSALSGGAKNIQYF,TGCAGCGCCCTCAGCGGGGGGGCCAAAAACATTCAGTACTTC